The 18 T cell receptor beta chains reported below all come from one sample, sequenced in a study of blood T cell repertoires in COVID-19. The assay was immunoSEQ multiplex PCR, and TCRdb's table has in-frame clones only and misses some. This table has under 350,000 clones, roughly 86% appearing once. The sequenced material came from peripheral blood. The receptors were sampled from a woman younger than 45 with COVID-19, enrolled during active disease.

The DNA of the CDR3 is TGTGCCAGTAGTATAGTGGGACTAGCGGGGAACACCGGGGAGCTGTTTTTT. It codes for CASSIVGLAGNTGELFF. The chain links TRBV19 to TRBJ2-2, with 12 nucleotides matching TRBD2. Per germline, CDR1 LNHDA and CDR2 SQIVND (reference sequence). The CDR3 has 17 amino acids. V was pared by 1 base and J by 1 base, with 1 base of the junction left unmatched.

The chain recombines TRBV19 with TRBJ2-1, with 9 positions matching TRBD2. Germline CDR1 and CDR2: LNHDA and SQIVND (reference sequence). CDR3 length equals 14 residues. V gave up 5 bases and J gave up 9 bases; unmatched junction bases: 8. The chain's CDR3 is CASSFSGGLLEQFF. The CDR3 DNA follows: TGTGCCAGTAGTTTTAGCGGGGGCCTGCTTGAGCAGTTCTTC.

This rearrangement joins TRBV13 to TRBJ2-2; D is perhaps TRBD1 (6 bases). CDR1 is PRHDT and CDR2 is FYEKMQ in the germline V gene (reference sequence). The CDR3 spans 14 residues. The V and J ends lost 5 bases and 8 bases respectively, with 15 bases between them. In DNA form, the CDR3 reads TGTGCCAGCAGCCAAATGGCAGGGGCTGGGGAGCTGTTTTTT. Protein sequence: CASSQMAGAGELFF. The whole variable domain, filled in from reference TRBV13 and TRBJ2-2, reads AAGVIQSPRHLIKEKRETATLKCYPIPRHDTVYWYQQGPGQDPQFLISFYEKMQSDKGSIPDRFSAQQFSDYHSELNMSSLELGDSALYFCASSQMAGAGELFFGEGSRLTVL.

The J gene is TRBJ2-1, the V gene TRBV29-1, with D tentatively TRBD2 (7 bases). The CDR3 consists of 12 residues. V lost 4 bases, J lost 7 bases, and 11 bases lay in between. Germline-derived CDR1 and CDR2 are SQVTM and ANQGSEA. The CDR3 region has the DNA TGCAGCGTTGGGAAGGGGGGGAATGAGCAGTTCTTC. Amino acids: CSVGKGGNEQFF.

The genes are TRBV6-5 and TRBJ2-1; D is possibly TRBD1 (5 bases). The CDR3 spans 13 residues. The V end was cut by 0 bases, the J end by 10 bases, with 10 bases between. The V gene's germline CDR1 is MNHEY and CDR2 SVGAGI. In nucleotides, the CDR3 is TGTGCCAGCAGTTACTCAACAGGCCGGGAGCAGTTCTTC. It is translated as CASSYSTGREQFF.

This clone has only one observation. The chain uses TRBV19 and TRBJ2-7; 7 nucleotides agree with TRBD2. This CDR3 is built from 14 residues. V shed 6 bases, J shed 0 bases, and the junction held 5 bases outside the gene matches. In germline, CDR1 is LNHDA, CDR2 SQIVND (reference sequence). The DNA for the CDR3 is TGTGCCAGTAGGTCCCGGACTAGCTCCTACGAGCAGTACTTC. As protein: CASRSRTSSYEQYF.

This clone was detected a few times. The chain recombines TRBV7-9 with TRBJ1-1, with unresolved D. The CDR3 spans 13 residues. In germline, CDR1 is SEHNR, CDR2 FQNEAQ (reference sequence). V was cut by 8 bases and J by 1 base, with 11 bases left in between. The CDR3 protein is CASHSGPNTEAFF. The CDR3, as DNA: TGTGCCAGCCACTCAGGCCCGAACACTGAAGCTTTCTTT.

On this clone itself: Other DNA sequences in this sample translate to the same CDR3. The chain uses TRBV2 and TRBJ1-2, with no clear D. Germline V gene lookup returns CDR1 SNHLY and CDR2 FYNNEI. Trimming took 4 bases from V and 8 from J, leaving 11 bases between them. The CDR3 covers 12 residues. CDR3 DNA sequence: TGTGCCAGCAGTGGGGAGGGAGGCGGCTACACCTTC. Translating gives CASSGEGGGYTF.

J is TRBJ1-3 and V is TRBV6-5; D unclear. The CDR3 extends over 15 amino acids. Germline V CDR1 and CDR2: MNHEY, SVGAGI. The V and J ends lost 7 bases and 0 bases respectively, with 13 bases between them. Written as DNA, the CDR3 is TGTGCCAGCACTATTTCGGCGGCCTCTGGAAACACCATATATTTT. It is translated as CASTISAASGNTIYF.

The chain uses TRBV5-1 and TRBJ1-1; D ambiguous. The V and J ends lost 0 bases and 2 bases respectively, with 14 bases between them. The CDR3 spans 16 residues. Germline CDR1 is SGHRS and CDR2 is YFSETQ. As DNA, the CDR3 is TGCGCCAGCAGCTTGGACCCCTCTCGGGTAAACACTGAAGCTTTCTTT. Its protein product is CASSLDPSRVNTEAFF.

This chain joins TRBV6-4 and TRBJ2-1; D is uncertain. The CDR3 is made up of 14 amino acids. The germline V gene has CDR1 MRHNA and CDR2 SNTAGT. V was pared by 6 bases and J by 6 bases, with 15 bases between. The CDR3 region is CASSSRARLNEQFF. The DNA for the CDR3 is TGTGCCAGCAGCTCACGCGCCCGCCTCAATGAGCAGTTCTTC.

The chain joins TRBV19 to TRBJ2-7, with 9 bases matching TRBD1. Trimming took 3 bases from V and 7 from J; bases not matched to a gene: 7. Germline V gene sequence: CDR1 LNHDA, CDR2 SQIVND (reference sequence). The CDR3 loop spans 14 amino acids. CDR3 coding DNA: TGTGCCAGTAGTATCGGGACAGGGTCAGGGGAGCAGTACTTC. Encoded protein: CASSIGTGSGEQYF.

CDR3 in DNA: TGTGCCAGCAGTGACAGAAATCAGCCCCAGCATTTT. Protein product: CASSDRNQPQHF. This chain joins TRBV28 and TRBJ1-5, with a possible D match to TRBD1 (5 bases). CDR1 and CDR2 from the germline V gene are MDHEN and SYDVKM. The CDR3 has 12 residues. V lost 5 bases to trimming and J lost 4 bases, with 6 bases between them.

The chain employs TRBV5-4 and TRBJ1-1; TRBD1 aligns across 8 bases. CDR1 is SGHNT, CDR2 YYREEE, per germline (reference sequence). Losses at the gene ends were 0 bases for V and 3 bases for J; bases not matched to a gene: 4. This CDR3 spans 15 amino acids. In DNA, the CDR3 is TGTGCCAGCAGCTTGGTGATGGACAGGGACACTGAAGCTTTCTTT. It yields the protein CASSLVMDRDTEAFF.

The CDR3: CASSPPGRGRTDTQYF. The CDR3 region has the DNA TGTGCCAGCTCACCCCCCGGGAGGGGTCGCACAGATACGCAGTATTTT. The rearrangement links TRBV18 to TRBJ2-3; 8 bases agree with TRBD2. This CDR3 is 16 amino acids long. Germline assignment: CDR1 KGHSH and CDR2 LQKENI. Unmatched junction bases numbered 6, after V lost 3 bases and J lost 1 base.

The rearrangement joins TRBV27 to TRBJ1-6; 8 bases align to TRBD1. Germline CDR1 is MNHEY and CDR2 is SMNVEV (reference sequence). V was pared by 6 bases and J by 6 bases, with 7 bases of the junction left unmatched. The CDR3 loop spans 15 amino acids. The CDR3 here is CASRTQGAGNSPLHF. CDR3 bases: TGTGCCAGCAGAACCCAGGGGGCGGGTAATTCACCCCTCCACTTT.

The rearrangement links TRBV27 to TRBJ1-2, with D possibly being TRBD1 (5 bases). Trimming stripped 1 base from V and 0 bases from J, with 6 bases between. The CDR3 spans 14 residues. Per the germline V gene, CDR1 is MNHEY and CDR2 is SMNVEV (reference sequence). The DNA of the CDR3 is TGTGCCAGCAGTTTATGGGGGGCTAACTATGGCTACACCTTC. Its translation is CASSLWGANYGYTF.

The chain is built from TRBV9 and TRBJ2-7; 9 bases align to TRBD2. V shed 0 bases and J 3 bases; nucleotides not matched to a gene: 7. Germline values: CDR1 SGDLS, CDR2 YYNGEE. The CDR3 extends over 16 amino acids. The CDR3 nucleotides are TGTGCCAGCAGCGTAGGTGAAGCTAGCGGGAACTACGAGCAGTACTTC. It translates to CASSVGEASGNYEQYF.